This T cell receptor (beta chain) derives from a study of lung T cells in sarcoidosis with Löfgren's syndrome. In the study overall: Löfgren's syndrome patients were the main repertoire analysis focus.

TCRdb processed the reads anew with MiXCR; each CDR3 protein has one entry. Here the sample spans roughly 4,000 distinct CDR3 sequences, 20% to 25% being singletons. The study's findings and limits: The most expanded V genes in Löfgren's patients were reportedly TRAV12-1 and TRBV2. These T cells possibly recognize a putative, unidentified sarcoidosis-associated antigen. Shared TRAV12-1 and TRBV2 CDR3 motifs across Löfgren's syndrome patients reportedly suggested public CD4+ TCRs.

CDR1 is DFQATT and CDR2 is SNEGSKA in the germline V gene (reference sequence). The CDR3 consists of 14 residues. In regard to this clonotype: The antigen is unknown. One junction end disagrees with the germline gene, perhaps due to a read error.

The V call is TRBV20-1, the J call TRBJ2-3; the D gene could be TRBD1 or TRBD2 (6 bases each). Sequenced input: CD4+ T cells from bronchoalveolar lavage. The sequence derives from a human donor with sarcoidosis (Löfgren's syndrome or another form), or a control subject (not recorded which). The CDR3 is CSARDSGGADTQYF. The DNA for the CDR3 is TGCAGTGCCAGAGATTCCGGGGGCGCAGATACGCAGTATTTT.